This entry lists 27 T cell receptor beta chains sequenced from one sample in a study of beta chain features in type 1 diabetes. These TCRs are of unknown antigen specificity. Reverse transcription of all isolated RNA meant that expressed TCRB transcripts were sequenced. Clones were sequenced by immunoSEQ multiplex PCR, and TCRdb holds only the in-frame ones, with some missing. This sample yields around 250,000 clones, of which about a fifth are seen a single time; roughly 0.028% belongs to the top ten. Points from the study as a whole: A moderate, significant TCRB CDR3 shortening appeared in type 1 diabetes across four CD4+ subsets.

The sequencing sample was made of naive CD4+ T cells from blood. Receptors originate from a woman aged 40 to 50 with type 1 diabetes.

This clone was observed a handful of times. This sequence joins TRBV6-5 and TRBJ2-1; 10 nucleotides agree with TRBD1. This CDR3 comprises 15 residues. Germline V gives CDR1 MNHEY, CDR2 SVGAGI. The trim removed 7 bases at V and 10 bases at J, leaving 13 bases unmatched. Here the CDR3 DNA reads TGTGCCAGCAAAATACTCGGGACAGGGGCTATGGAGCAGTTCTTC. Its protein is CASKILGTGAMEQFF.

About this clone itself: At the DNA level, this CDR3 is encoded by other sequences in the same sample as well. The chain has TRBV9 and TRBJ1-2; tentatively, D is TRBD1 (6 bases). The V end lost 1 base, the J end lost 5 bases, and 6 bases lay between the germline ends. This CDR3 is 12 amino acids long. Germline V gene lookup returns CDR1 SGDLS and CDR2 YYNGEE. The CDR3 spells CASSVQGYGYTF. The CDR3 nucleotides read TGTGCCAGCAGCGTACAGGGGTATGGCTACACCTTC.

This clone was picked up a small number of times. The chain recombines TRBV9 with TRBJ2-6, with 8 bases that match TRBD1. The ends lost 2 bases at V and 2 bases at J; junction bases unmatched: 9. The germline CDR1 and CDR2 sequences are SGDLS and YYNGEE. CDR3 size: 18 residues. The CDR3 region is CASSVRGQGAPGANVLTF. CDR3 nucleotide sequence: TGTGCCAGCAGCGTCCGGGGGCAGGGGGCGCCTGGGGCCAACGTCCTGACTTTC.

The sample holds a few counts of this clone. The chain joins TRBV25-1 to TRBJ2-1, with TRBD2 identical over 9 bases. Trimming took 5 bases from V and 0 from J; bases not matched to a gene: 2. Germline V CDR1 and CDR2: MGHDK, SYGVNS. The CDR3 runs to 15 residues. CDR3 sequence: CASSSSGTSYNEQFF. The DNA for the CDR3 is TGTGCCAGCAGTTCTAGCGGGACCTCCTACAATGAGCAGTTCTTC.

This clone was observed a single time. CDR3 nucleotide sequence: TGTGCCAGCAGCCCCTCACAGACGACCTACGAGCAGTACTTC. It translates to CASSPSQTTYEQYF. The V call is TRBV9, the J call TRBJ2-7, with D unresolved. This CDR3 is built from 14 residues. Trimming stripped 4 bases from V and 2 bases from J, with 13 bases between. Germline CDR1 reads SGDLS; CDR2 reads YYNGEE.

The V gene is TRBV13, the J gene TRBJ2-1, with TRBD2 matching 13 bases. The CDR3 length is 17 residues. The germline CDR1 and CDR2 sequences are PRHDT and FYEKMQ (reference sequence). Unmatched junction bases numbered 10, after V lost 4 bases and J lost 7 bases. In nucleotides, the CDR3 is TGTGCCAGCAGCTGGACTAGCGGGAGAGGGTCGGTAAATGAGCAGTTCTTC. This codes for CASSWTSGRGSVNEQFF.

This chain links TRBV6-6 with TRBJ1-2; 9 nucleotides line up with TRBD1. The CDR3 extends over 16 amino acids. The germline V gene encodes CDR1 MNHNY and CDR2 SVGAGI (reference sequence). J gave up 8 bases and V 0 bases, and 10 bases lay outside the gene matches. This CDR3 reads CASSYSTVTGGIGYTF. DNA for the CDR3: TGTGCCAGCAGTTACTCGACAGTGACAGGGGGAATAGGCTACACCTTC.

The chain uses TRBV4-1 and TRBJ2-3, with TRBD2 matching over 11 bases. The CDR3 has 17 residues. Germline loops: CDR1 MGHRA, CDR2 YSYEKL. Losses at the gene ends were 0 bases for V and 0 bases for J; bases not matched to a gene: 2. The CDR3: CASSQEGLAESTDTQYF. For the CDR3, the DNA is TGCGCCAGCAGCCAAGAGGGACTAGCGGAGAGCACAGATACGCAGTATTTT.

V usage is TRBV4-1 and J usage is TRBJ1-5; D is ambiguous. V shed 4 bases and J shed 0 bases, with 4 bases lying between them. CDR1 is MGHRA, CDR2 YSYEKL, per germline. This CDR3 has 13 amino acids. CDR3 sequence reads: CASSRSSNQPQHF. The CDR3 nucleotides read TGCGCCAGCAGCCGCAGTAGCAATCAGCCCCAGCATTTT.

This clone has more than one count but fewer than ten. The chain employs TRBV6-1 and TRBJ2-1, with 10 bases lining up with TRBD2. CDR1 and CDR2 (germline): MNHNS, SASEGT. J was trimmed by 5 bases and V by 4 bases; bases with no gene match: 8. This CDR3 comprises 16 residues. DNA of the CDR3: TGTGCCAGCAGTGGATCCCTAGCGGGAGAGGACAATGAGCAGTTCTTC. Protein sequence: CASSGSLAGEDNEQFF.

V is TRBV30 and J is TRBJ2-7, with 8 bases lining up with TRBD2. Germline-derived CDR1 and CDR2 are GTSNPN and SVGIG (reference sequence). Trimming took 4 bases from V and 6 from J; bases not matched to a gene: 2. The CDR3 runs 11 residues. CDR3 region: CAWTGLAEQYF. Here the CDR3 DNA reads TGTGCCTGGACCGGACTAGCCGAGCAGTACTTC.

The DNA of the CDR3 is TGTGCCAGCAGCAGGCAAGCGGGGGGCTTACTCAATGAGCAGTTCTTC. It translates to CASSRQAGGLLNEQFF. V and J are TRBV9 and TRBJ2-1; 9 bases agree with TRBD2. This CDR3 is built from 16 residues. CDR1 is SGDLS, CDR2 YYNGEE, per germline. V trimming: 4 bases; J trimming: 6 bases; junction bases outside the gene matches: 11.

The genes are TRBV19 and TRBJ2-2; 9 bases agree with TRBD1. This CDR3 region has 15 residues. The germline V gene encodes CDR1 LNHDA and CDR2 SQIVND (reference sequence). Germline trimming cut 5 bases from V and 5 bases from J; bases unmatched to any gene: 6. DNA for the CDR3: TGTGCCAGTAGTCCCGGGACAGGGCGGACCGGGGAGCTGTTTTTT. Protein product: CASSPGTGRTGELFF.

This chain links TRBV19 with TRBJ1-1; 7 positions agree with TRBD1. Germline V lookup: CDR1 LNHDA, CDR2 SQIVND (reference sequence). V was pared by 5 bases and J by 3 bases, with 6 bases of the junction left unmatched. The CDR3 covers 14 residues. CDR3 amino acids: CASSQQGFDTEAFF. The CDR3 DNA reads TGTGCCAGTAGTCAACAGGGGTTCGACACTGAAGCTTTCTTT.

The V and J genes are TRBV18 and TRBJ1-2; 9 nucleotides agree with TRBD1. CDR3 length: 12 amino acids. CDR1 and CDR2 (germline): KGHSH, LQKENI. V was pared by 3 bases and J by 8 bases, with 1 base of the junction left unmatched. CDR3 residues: CASSPDRGGYTF. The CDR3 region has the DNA TGTGCCAGCTCACCGGACAGGGGAGGCTACACCTTC.

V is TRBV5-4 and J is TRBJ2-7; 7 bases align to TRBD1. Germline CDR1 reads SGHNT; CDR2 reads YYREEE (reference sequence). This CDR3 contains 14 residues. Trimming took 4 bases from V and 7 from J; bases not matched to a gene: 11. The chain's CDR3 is CASSLSTGKTEQYF. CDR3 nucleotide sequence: TGTGCCAGCAGCCTTTCGACAGGGAAGACAGAGCAGTACTTC.

The DNA for the CDR3 is TGTGCCAGCACCACCAGGATTAACACTGAAGCTTTCTTT. Protein sequence: CASTTRINTEAFF. The rearrangement joins TRBV7-2 to TRBJ1-1; D ambiguous. V was pared by 7 bases and J by 2 bases, with 11 bases between. CDR3 size: 13 residues. Germline CDR1 SGHTA, CDR2 FQGNSA.

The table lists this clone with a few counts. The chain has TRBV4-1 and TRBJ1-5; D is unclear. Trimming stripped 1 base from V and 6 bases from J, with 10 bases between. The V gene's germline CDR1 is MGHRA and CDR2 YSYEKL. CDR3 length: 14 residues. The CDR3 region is CASSQGPGSQPQHF. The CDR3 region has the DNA TGCGCCAGCAGCCAAGGGCCGGGTAGTCAGCCCCAGCATTTT.

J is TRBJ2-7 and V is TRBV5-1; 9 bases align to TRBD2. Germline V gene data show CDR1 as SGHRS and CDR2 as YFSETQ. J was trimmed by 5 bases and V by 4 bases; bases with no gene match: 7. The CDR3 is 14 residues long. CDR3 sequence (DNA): TGCGCCAGCAGCACCTTAGCGGGGGAAGACGAGCAGTACTTC. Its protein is CASSTLAGEDEQYF.

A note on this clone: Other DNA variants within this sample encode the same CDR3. The CDR3 DNA reads TGTGCCAGCTCACCACAGGGGTCAGAGACCCAGTACTTC. Amino acid sequence: CASSPQGSETQYF. V gene TRBV18 combines with J gene TRBJ2-5, with D possibly being TRBD1 (5 bases). V shed 1 base and J shed 4 bases, with 7 bases lying between them. This CDR3 is 13 amino acids long. CDR1 KGHSH and CDR2 LQKENI come from the germline V gene.

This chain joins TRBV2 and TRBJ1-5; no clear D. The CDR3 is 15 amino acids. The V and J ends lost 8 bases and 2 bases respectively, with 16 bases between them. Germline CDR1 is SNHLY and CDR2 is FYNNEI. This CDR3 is CASRLEGAGNQPQHF. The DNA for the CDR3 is TGTGCCAGCCGTTTGGAGGGCGCTGGCAATCAGCCCCAGCATTTT.

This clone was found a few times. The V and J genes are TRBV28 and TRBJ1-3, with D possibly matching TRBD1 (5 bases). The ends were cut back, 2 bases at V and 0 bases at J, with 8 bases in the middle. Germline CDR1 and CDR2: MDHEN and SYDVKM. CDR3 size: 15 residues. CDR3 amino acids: CASSLGRDSGNTIYF. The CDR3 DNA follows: TGTGCCAGCAGTTTAGGCAGGGACTCTGGAAACACCATATATTTT.

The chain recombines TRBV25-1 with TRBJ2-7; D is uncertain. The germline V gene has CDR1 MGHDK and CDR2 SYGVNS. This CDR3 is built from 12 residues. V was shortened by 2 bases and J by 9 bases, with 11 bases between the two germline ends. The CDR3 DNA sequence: TGTGCCAGCAGTGAAGGGTGGCCAGGGCAGTACTTC. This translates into CASSEGWPGQYF.

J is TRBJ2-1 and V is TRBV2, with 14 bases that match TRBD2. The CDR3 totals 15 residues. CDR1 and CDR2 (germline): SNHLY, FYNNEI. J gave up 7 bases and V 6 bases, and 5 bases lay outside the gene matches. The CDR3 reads CASSRGLAGGNEQFF. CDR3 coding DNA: TGTGCCAGCAGCCGAGGACTAGCGGGAGGTAATGAGCAGTTCTTC.

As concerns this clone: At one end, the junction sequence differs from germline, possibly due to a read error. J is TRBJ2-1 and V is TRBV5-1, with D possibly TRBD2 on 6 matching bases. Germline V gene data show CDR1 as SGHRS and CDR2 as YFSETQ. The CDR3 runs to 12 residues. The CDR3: CASSLGLPEQFF. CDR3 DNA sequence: TGTGCCAGCAGCTTGGGACTCCCGGAGCAGTTCTTC.

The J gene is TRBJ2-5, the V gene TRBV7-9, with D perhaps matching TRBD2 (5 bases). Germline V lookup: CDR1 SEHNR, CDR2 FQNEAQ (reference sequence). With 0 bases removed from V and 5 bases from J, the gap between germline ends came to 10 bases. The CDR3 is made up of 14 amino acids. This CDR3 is CASSLARGGETQYF. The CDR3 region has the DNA TGTGCCAGCAGCTTAGCCCGCGGAGGCGAGACCCAGTACTTC. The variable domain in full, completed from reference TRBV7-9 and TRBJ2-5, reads DTGVSQNPRHKITKRGQNVTFRCDPISEHNRLYWYRQTLGQGPEFLTYFQNEAQLEKSRLLSDRFSAERPKGSFSTLEIQRTEQGDSAMYLCASSLARGGETQYFGPGTRLLVL.

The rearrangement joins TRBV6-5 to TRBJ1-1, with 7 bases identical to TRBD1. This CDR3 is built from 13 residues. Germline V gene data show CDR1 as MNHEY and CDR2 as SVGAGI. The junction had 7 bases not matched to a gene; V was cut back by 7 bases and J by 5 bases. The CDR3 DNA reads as TGTGCCAGCAAAAGAGACAGGGATACTGAAGCTTTCTTT. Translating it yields CASKRDRDTEAFF.